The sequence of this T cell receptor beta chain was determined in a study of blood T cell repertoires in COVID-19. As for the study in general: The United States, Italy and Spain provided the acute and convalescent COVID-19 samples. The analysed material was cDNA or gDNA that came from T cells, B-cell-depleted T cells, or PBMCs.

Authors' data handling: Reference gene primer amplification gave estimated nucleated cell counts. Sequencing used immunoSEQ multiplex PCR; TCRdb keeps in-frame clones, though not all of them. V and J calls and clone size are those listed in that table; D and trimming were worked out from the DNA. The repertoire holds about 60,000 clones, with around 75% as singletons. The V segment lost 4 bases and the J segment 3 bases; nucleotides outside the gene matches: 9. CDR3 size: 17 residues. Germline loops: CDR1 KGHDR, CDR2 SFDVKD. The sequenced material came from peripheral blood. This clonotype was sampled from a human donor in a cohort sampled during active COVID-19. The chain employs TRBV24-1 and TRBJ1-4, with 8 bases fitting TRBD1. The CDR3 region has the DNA TGTGCCACCAGTGAATTGACAGGGGAAAATCCTAATGAAAAACTGTTTTTT. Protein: CATSELTGENPNEKLFF.